Listed below are T cell receptor beta chains from one sample, sequenced in a study of blood T cell repertoires in COVID-19. The table came from immunoSEQ multiplex PCR; TCRdb's copy has only in-frame clones and leaves some out. Among approximately 240,000 clones listed, roughly 80% were seen once. What was sequenced was PBMCs or T cells enriched from blood (not recorded which). These receptors originate from a woman in her thirties or forties with acute COVID-19. Each CDR3 is given with its conserved first and last residue. The order of the fields is V gene, CDR3 protein.

TRBV6-1 | CASSDLAGDGYTF
TRBV7-6 | CASSLARLAGGTGELFF
TRBV7-2 | CASRRQGTIYGYTF
TRBV6-6 | CASSPRQTYEQYF
TRBV13 | CASSSSLAGATGELFF
TRBV5-4 | CASSLEGGRDSPLHF
TRBV10-1 | CASSESSSGGEQFF
TRBV6-5 | CASSLGGTQYF
TRBV24-1 | CATSERTSGPHGNEQFF
TRBV5-6 | CAGSGGFGGTDTQYF
TRBV2 | CASSGRSRSGANVLTF
TRBV6-2/TRBV6-3 | CASSYSAGGRETQYF
TRBV7-2 | CASSLGTSGVNEQYF
TRBV7-2 | CATQTGPSGNTIYF
TRBV29-1 | CSGVTDTYGYTF
TRBV28 | CAVAGGPSYEQYF
TRBV7-2 | CASSLAISGLAGAQRFF
TRBV4-3 | CASSHFQGGYSGNTIYF
TRBV28 | CASSLAAGSFREKLFF